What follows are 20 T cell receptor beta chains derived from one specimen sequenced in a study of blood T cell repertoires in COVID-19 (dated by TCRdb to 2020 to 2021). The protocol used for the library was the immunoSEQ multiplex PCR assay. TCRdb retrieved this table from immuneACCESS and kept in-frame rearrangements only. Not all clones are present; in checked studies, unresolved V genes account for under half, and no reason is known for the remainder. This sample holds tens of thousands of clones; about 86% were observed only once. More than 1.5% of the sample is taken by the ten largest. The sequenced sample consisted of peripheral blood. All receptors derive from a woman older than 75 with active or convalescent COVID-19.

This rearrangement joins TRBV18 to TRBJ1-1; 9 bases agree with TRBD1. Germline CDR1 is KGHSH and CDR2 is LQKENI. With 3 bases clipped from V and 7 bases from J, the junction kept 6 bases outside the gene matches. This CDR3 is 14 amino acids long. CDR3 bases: TGTGCCAGCTCACCGACCCGGGACAGGGTTGAAGCTTTCTTT. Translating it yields CASSPTRDRVEAFF.

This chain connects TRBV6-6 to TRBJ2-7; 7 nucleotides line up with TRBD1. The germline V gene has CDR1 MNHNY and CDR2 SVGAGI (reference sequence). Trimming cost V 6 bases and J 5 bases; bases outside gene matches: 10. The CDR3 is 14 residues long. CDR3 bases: TGTGCCAGCAGCCCGGACAGGTATAGCCACGAGCAGTACTTC. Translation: CASSPDRYSHEQYF.

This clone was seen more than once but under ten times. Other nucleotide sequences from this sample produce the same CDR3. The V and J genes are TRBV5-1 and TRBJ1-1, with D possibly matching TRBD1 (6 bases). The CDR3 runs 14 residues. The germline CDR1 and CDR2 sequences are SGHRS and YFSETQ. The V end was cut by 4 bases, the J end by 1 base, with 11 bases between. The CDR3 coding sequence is TGCGCCAGCAGCCTCCAAGGGGGGAACACTGAAGCTTTCTTT. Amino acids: CASSLQGGNTEAFF.

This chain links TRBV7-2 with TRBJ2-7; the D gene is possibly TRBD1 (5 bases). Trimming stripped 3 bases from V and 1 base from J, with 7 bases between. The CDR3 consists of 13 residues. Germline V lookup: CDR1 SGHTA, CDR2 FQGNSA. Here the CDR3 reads CASSFRVSYEQYF. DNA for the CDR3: TGTGCCAGCAGCTTCAGGGTGTCCTACGAGCAGTACTTC.

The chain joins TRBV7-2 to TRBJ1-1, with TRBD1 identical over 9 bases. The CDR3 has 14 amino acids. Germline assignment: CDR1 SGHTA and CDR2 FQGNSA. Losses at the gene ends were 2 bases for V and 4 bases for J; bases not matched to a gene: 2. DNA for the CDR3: TGTGCCAGCAGCTTAAGACAGGGGGGCACTGAAGCTTTCTTT. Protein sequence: CASSLRQGGTEAFF.

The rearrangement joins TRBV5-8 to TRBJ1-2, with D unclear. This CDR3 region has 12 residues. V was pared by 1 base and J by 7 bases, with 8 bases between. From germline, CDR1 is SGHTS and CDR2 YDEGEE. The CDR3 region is CASSLTLGGYTF. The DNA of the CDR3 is TGTGCCAGCAGCTTGACCCTCGGTGGCTACACCTTC.

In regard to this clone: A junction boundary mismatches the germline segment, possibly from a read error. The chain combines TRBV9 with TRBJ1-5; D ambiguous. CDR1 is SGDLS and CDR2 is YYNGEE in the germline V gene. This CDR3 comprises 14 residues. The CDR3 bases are TGTGCCAACAGCGTAGGTCAGGAGGATCAGCCCCAGCATTTT. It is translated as CANSVGQEDQPQHF. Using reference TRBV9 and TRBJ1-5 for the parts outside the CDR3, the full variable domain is DSGVTQTPKHLITATGQRVTLRCSPRSGDLSVYWYQQSLDQGLQFLIQYYNGEERAKGNILERFSAQQFPDLHSELNLSSLELGDSALYFCANSVGQEDQPQHFGDGTRLSIL.

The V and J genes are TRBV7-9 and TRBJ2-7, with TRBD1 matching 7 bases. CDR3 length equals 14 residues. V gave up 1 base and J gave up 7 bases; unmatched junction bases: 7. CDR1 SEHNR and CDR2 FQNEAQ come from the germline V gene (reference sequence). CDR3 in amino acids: CASSLVGTVKEQYF. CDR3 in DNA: TGTGCCAGCAGCTTAGTAGGGACAGTGAAAGAGCAGTACTTC.

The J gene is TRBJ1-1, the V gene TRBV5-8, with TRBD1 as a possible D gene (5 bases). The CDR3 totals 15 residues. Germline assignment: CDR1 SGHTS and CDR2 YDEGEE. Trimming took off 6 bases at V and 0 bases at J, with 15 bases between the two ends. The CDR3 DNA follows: TGTGCCAGCACCCTGGGTCGACAGCTGAACACTGAAGCTTTCTTT. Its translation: CASTLGRQLNTEAFF.

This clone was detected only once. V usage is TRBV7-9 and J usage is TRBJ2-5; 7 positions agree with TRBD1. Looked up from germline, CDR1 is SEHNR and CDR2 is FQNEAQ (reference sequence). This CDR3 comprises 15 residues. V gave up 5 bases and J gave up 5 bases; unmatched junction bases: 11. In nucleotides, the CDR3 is TGTGCCAGCAGCCCTGGGACAGTTGGGTGGGAGACCCAGTACTTC. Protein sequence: CASSPGTVGWETQYF.

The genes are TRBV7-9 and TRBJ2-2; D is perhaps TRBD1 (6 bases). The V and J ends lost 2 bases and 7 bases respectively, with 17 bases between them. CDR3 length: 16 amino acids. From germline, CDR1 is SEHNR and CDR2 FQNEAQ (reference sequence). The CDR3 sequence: CASSLPPPGHSGELFF. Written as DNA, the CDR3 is TGTGCCAGCAGCTTACCACCTCCGGGACATAGCGGGGAGCTGTTTTTT.

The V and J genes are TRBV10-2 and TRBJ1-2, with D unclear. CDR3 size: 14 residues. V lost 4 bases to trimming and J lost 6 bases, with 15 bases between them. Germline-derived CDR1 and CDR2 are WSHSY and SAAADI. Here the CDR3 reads CASSVTALENGYTF. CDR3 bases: TGCGCCAGCAGTGTAACAGCCCTCGAGAATGGCTACACCTTC.

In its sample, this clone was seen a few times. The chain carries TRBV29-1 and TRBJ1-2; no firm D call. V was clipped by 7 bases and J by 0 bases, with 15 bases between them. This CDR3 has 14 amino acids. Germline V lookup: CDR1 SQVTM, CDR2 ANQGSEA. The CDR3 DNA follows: TGCAGCGCCGCCACGAGCGTAGCTAACTATGGCTACACCTTC. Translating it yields CSAATSVANYGYTF.

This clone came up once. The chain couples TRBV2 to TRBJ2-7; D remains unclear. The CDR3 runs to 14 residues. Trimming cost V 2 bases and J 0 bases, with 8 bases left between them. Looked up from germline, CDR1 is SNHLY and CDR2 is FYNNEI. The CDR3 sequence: CASSEIGVSYEQYF. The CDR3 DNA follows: TGTGCCAGCAGTGAAATCGGAGTCTCCTACGAGCAGTACTTC.

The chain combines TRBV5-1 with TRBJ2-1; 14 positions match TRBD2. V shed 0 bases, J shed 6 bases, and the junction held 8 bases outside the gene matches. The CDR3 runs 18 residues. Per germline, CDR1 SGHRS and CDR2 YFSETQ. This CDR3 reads CASSLGRLAGGPGNEQFF. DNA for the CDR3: TGCGCCAGCAGCTTGGGAAGACTAGCGGGGGGGCCTGGCAATGAGCAGTTCTTC.

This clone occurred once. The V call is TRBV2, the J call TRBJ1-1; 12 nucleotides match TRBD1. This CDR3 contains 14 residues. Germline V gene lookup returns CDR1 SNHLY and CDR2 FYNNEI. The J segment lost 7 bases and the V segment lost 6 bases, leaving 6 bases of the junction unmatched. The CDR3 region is CASRGTGGIGEAFF. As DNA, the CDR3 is TGTGCCAGCAGAGGGACAGGGGGCATTGGTGAAGCTTTCTTT.

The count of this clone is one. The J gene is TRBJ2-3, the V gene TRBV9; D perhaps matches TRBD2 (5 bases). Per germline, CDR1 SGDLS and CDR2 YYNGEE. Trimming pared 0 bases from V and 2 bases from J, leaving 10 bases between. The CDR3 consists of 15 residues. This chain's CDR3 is CASSVVEGYTDTQYF. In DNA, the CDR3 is TGTGCCAGCAGCGTAGTTGAGGGTTACACAGATACGCAGTATTTT. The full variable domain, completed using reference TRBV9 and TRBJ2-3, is DSGVTQTPKHLITATGQRVTLRCSPRSGDLSVYWYQQSLDQGLQFLIQYYNGEERAKGNILERFSAQQFPDLHSELNLSSLELGDSALYFCASSVVEGYTDTQYFGPGTRLTVL.

The CDR3 reads CASSSSGRDEQYF. The CDR3 DNA reads as TGTGCCAGCAGTTCTAGCGGGAGGGACGAGCAGTACTTC. V is TRBV12-3 or TRBV12-4 and J is TRBJ2-7; 12 bases map to TRBD2. V shed 4 bases and J 5 bases; nucleotides not matched to a gene: 0. The CDR3 has 13 amino acids.

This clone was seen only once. CDR3 sequence (DNA): TGTGCCAGCAGTATTATTCCTTCCCAAGAGACCCAGTACTTC. Its protein is CASSIIPSQETQYF. The genes are TRBV2 and TRBJ2-5; D is unresolved. The V gene lost 5 bases and the J gene lost 1 base, with 11 bases spanning the gap. Per germline, CDR1 SNHLY and CDR2 FYNNEI. The CDR3 is made up of 14 amino acids.

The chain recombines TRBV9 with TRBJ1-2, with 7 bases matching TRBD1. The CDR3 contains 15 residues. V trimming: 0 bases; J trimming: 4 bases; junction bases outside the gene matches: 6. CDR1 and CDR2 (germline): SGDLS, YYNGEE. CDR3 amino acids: CASSVGNRGPYGYTF. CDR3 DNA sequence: TGTGCCAGCAGCGTAGGCAACAGGGGACCCTATGGCTACACCTTC.